This TCR beta chain was recovered during a study of vaccination and CD4 T cells after COVID-19. Background on the study: Participants, all vaccine recipients, received two doses of either BNT162b2 or mRNA-1273.

An Oncomine TCR Beta short-read assay was used to sequence the DNA from cultured CD4+ T cells. TCRdb called the PCR reads again in MiXCR, with one record for every CDR3 protein. The sample carries around 13,000 distinct CDR3 sequences, roughly 36% recorded once. Treatment given: approximately 9-day PBMC culture with coronavirus spike peptide pools or control peptides (ViraFEST assay). As regards this clonotype: Its antigen is as yet unknown.

The clonotype was recovered from a human donor with COVID-19. Sequenced material: cultured CD4+ T cells from blood.

In DNA form, the CDR3 reads TGTGCCACCAGCAGAGGCGGGACAGGGGGACCCGAGCAGTACTTC. Residues: CATSRGGTGGPEQYF. The rearrangement links TRBV15 to TRBJ2-7, with 11 nucleotides matching TRBD1. The V and J ends lost 1 base and 6 bases, in that order; junction bases with no gene match: 5. The germline V gene encodes CDR1 LNHNV and CDR2 YYDKDF (reference sequence). CDR3 size: 15 residues. The full variable domain, with the rest looked up from reference TRBV15 and TRBJ2-7, is DAMVIQNPRYQVTQFGKPVTLSCSQTLNHNVMYWYQQKSSQAPKLLFHYYDKDFNNEADTPDNFQSRRPNTSFCFLDIRSPGLGDTAMYLCATSRGGTGGPEQYFGPGTRLTVT.